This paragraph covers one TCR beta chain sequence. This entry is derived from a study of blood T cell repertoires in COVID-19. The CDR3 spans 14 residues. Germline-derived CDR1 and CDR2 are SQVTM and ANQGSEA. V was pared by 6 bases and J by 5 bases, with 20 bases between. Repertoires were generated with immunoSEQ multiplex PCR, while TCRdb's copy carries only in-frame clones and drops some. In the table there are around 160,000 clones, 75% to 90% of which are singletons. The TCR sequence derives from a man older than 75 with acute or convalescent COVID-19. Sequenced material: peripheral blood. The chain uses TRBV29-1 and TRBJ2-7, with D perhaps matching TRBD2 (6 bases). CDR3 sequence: CSVANSKPGDEQYF. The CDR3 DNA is TGCAGCGTGGCAAACAGCAAACCGGGGGACGAGCAGTACTTC.